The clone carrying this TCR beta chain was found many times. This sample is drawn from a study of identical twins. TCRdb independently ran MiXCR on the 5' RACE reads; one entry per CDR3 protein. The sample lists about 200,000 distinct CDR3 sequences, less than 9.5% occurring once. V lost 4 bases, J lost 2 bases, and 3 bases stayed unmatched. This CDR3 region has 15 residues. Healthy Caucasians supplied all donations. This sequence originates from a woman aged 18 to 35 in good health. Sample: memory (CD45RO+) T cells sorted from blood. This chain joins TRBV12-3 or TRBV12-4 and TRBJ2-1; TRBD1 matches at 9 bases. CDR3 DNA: TGTGCCAGCAGTTCGGACAGGGGAGCCTACAATGAGCAGTTCTTC. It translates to CASSSDRGAYNEQFF.